This T cell receptor beta chain is drawn from a study of T-cell memory formation after mild COVID-19. Regarding the study as a whole: Detection of some responders pre-infection suggested pre-existing cross-reactive memory T cells participated. There was no confirmation that second-wave clones peaking on day 37 were SARS-CoV-2 specific.

V was shortened by 2 bases and J by 1 base, with 11 bases between the two germline ends. This CDR3 region has 16 residues. In germline, CDR1 is SGHDN, CDR2 FVKESK. TCRdb redid the calling of the 5' RACE reads with MiXCR, one entry per CDR3 protein. The sample carries about 16,000 distinct CDR3 sequences, approximately 23% recorded once. A remark on this clonotype: Its target is not known.

The chain links TRBV14 to TRBJ2-2; no reliable D call. Material: PBMCs or a T cell subset sorted from them (not recorded which). The clonotype was recovered from a man between 18 and 29 years old who had mild COVID-19 (a few samples of this study predate the infection). Cell type and time point are not known. The CDR3 is CASSQSPGGNTGELFF. CDR3 bases: TGTGCCAGCAGCCAAAGCCCGGGCGGGAACACCGGGGAGCTGTTTTTT.